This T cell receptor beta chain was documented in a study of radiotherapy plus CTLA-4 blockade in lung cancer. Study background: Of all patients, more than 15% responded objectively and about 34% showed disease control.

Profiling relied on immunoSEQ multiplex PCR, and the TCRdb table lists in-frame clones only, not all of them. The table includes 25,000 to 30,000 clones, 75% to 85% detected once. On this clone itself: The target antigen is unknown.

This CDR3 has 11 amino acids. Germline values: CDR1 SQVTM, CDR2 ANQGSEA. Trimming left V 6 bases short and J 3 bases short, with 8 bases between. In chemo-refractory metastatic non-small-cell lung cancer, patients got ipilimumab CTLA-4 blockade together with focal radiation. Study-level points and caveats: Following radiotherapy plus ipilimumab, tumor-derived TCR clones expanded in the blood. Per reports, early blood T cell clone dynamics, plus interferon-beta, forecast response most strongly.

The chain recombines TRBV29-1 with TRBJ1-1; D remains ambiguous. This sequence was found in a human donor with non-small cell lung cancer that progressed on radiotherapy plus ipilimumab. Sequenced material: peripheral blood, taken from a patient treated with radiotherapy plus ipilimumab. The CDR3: CSVKADTEAFF. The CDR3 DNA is TGCAGCGTGAAGGCAGACACTGAAGCTTTCTTT.